A selection of T cell receptor beta chains follows, all from one sample in a study of cytomegalovirus exposure and HLA in healthy donors. Assay used: immunoSEQ multiplex PCR; TCRdb lists only in-frame clones, some missing. There are roughly 100,000 clones in the sample; 70% to 90% occur only once, and around 4.1% lies in the top ten. The sequenced material came from PBMCs. The receptors were gathered from a woman aged 18-30 years in good health and CMV-seropositive. The CDR3 runs from the conserved cysteine through the conserved F or W. D genes are given only for firm matches. Not every row has a clone size; where given, it reads once, few, many or a size class.

D: TRBD1; V: TRBV29-1; J: TRBJ2-7; size: .; DNA: TGCAGCGTTGTATGGGACAGGGCTCGTCACGAGCAGTACTTC; CDR3: CSVVWDRARHEQYF
D: TRBD1; V: TRBV6-6; J: TRBJ1-5; size: once; DNA: TGTGCCAGCAGGCCGAGGGGGGACAGTTATCAGCCCCAGCATTTT; CDR3: CASRPRGDSYQPQHF
D: TRBD1; V: TRBV16; J: TRBJ1-2; size: .; DNA: TGTGCCAGCAGCCACCAGACAGGGGGAGGCTATGGCTACACCTTC; CDR3: CASSHQTGGGYGYTF
D: .; V: TRBV6-5; J: TRBJ1-5; size: .; DNA: TGTGCCAGCAGTTCCCTTCGGGGGCCCCAGCATTTT; CDR3: CASSSLRGPQHF
D: TRBD1; V: TRBV18; J: TRBJ2-6; size: once; DNA: TGTGCCAGCTCCTACGGGACAGGACTCAACTCTGGGGCCAACGTCCTGACTTTC; CDR3: CASSYGTGLNSGANVLTF
D: .; V: TRBV28; J: TRBJ1-4; size: .; DNA: TGTGCCAGCAGTCCCCTAACCACAGGTCCTGAAAAACTGTTTTTT; CDR3: CASSPLTTGPEKLFF
D: TRBD2; V: TRBV6-4; J: TRBJ2-3; size: few; DNA: TGTGCCAGCAGTGAAGCGGGGGGTAGCACAGATACGCAGTATTTT; CDR3: CASSEAGGSTDTQYF
D: TRBD1; V: TRBV18; J: TRBJ1-5; size: once; DNA: TGTGGGGGAAGGCGACAGGGTTTCAATCAGCCCCAGCATTTT; CDR3: CGGRRQGFNQPQHF
D: .; V: TRBV9; J: TRBJ2-7; size: .; DNA: TGTGCCAGCAGCGTAGACCCGGGAGCCACAAGCGTGCAGTACTTC; CDR3: CASSVDPGATSVQYF
D: .; V: TRBV15; J: TRBJ1-1; size: .; DNA: TGTGCCACCAGCAGAGGGGAACCGGGAGGAAGAGGCACTGAAGCTTTCTTT; CDR3: CATSRGEPGGRGTEAFF
D: TRBD2; V: TRBV7-3; J: TRBJ2-7; size: .; DNA: TGTGCCAGCAGCTTAGGTACCAGCGGGATTTACGAGCAGTACTTC; CDR3: CASSLGTSGIYEQYF
D: .; V: TRBV10-3; J: TRBJ2-7; size: .; DNA: TGTGCCATCAGTGAAGGGGGAACGGACGAGCAGTACTTC; CDR3: CAISEGGTDEQYF
D: .; V: TRBV11-2; J: TRBJ1-1; size: few; DNA: TGTGCCAGCAGCTTGGTGGTAGACACTGAAGCTTTCTTT; CDR3: CASSLVVDTEAFF
D: .; V: TRBV28; J: TRBJ2-4; size: once; DNA: TGTGCCAGCAGTTTTCCTGACAGAGAGGAAAACATTCAGTACTTC; CDR3: CASSFPDREENIQYF
D: TRBD2; V: TRBV6-4; J: TRBJ2-3; size: few; DNA: TGTGCCAGCAGTGAGCGGGGGGCCACAGATACGCAGTATTTT; CDR3: CASSERGATDTQYF
D: .; V: TRBV2; J: TRBJ2-7; size: .; DNA: TGTGCCAGCAGTGAAGCCGCGGGACTCGGGGCCTACGAGCAGTACTTC; CDR3: CASSEAAGLGAYEQYF
D: .; V: TRBV28; J: TRBJ2-1; size: .; DNA: TGTGCCAGCAGGCCGGAGGGGGCGCGAGGGAATGAGCAGTTCTTC; CDR3: CASRPEGARGNEQFF
D: .; V: TRBV29-1; J: TRBJ2-1; size: .; DNA: TGCAGCGGGGGAGATGTAGACATCTCCTACAATGAGCAGTTCTTC; CDR3: CSGGDVDISYNEQFF
D: TRBD1; V: TRBV28; J: TRBJ2-2; size: once; DNA: TGTGCCAGCCTCATTGGGACAGCTCAACTCACCGGGGAGCTGTTTTTT; CDR3: CASLIGTAQLTGELFF
D: .; V: TRBV6-6; J: TRBJ1-3; size: .; DNA: TGTGCCACGTGGACGGAGGCCGCGAACACCATATATTTT; CDR3: CATWTEAANTIYF
D: TRBD1; V: TRBV5-1; J: TRBJ1-4; size: .; DNA: TGCGCCAGCAGCTCTCAGGGGGCTGGGGGTGAAAAACTGTTTTTT; CDR3: CASSSQGAGGEKLFF
D: TRBD1; V: TRBV9; J: TRBJ1-3; size: once; DNA: TGTGCCAGCAGCCCGGCAGGGGGCTCTGGAAACACCATATATTTT; CDR3: CASSPAGGSGNTIYF
D: TRBD1; V: TRBV6-5; J: TRBJ2-7; size: .; DNA: TGTGCCAGCAGTTACTCCGGGACAGGGCCCTACGAGCAGTACTTC; CDR3: CASSYSGTGPYEQYF
D: .; V: TRBV29-1; J: TRBJ2-7; size: once; DNA: TGCAGCGTACTGACAGCCTACGAGCAGTACTTC; CDR3: CSVLTAYEQYF
D: .; V: TRBV10-1; J: TRBJ1-1; size: once; DNA: TGCGCCAGCAGCCAGGACAGCCCCACTGAAGCTTTCTTT; CDR3: CASSQDSPTEAFF
D: TRBD1; V: TRBV9; J: TRBJ1-1; size: .; DNA: TGTGCCAGCAGCGCAGCAGGAACAGGGGGCACTGAAGCTTTCTTT; CDR3: CASSAAGTGGTEAFF
D: TRBD1; V: TRBV27; J: TRBJ1-1; size: .; DNA: TGTGCCAGCAGTTTATTAGGGACAGCGAACACTGAAGCTTTCTTT; CDR3: CASSLLGTANTEAFF
D: TRBD1; V: TRBV2; J: TRBJ2-7; size: .; DNA: TGTGCCAGCAGTGAGGTTAAGGGACAGGCCGGTTCAAGCCAGTACTTC; CDR3: CASSEVKGQAGSSQYF
D: .; V: TRBV5-1; J: TRBJ1-1; size: .; DNA: TGCGCCAGCAGCCCTCAGGGGCCTCCGAACACTGAAGCTTTCTTT; CDR3: CASSPQGPPNTEAFF
D: .; V: TRBV7-3; J: TRBJ2-1; size: .; DNA: TGTGCCAGCAGCTTAAGTCGGGGGAGAAATGAGCAGTTCTTC; CDR3: CASSLSRGRNEQFF
D: TRBD1; V: TRBV7-9; J: TRBJ1-4; size: .; DNA: TGTGCCAGCAGCACATCGACAGGGGGCTTCACTAATGAAAAACTGTTTTTT; CDR3: CASSTSTGGFTNEKLFF
D: TRBD1; V: TRBV27; J: TRBJ1-5; size: few; DNA: TGTGCCAGCAGTGAACAGGGGGCCGGTCAGCCCCAGCATTTT; CDR3: CASSEQGAGQPQHF
D: TRBD1; V: TRBV25-1; J: TRBJ2-7; size: .; DNA: TGTGCCAGCAGCGGGACCGACAGGGTAGGGAACGAGCAGTACTTC; CDR3: CASSGTDRVGNEQYF
D: TRBD2; V: TRBV6-6; J: TRBJ2-5; size: .; DNA: TGTGCCAGCAGTCCCATCCAGACTAGCGGACAAGAGACCCAGTACTTC; CDR3: CASSPIQTSGQETQYF
D: TRBD1; V: TRBV20-1; J: TRBJ1-2; size: few; DNA: TGCAGACAGGGGGGGAACTATGGCTACACCTTC; CDR3: CRQGGNYGYTF
D: TRBD1; V: TRBV5-1; J: TRBJ1-5; size: .; DNA: TGCGCCAGCAGCCCGACAGGGGTTAGCAATCAGCCCCAGCATTTT; CDR3: CASSPTGVSNQPQHF
D: .; V: TRBV7-9; J: TRBJ2-7; size: .; DNA: TGTGCCAGCAGCTTAGGAGGGACCTACGAGCAGTACTTC; CDR3: CASSLGGTYEQYF
D: TRBD1; V: TRBV5-4; J: TRBJ1-1; size: .; DNA: TGTGCCAGCAGCTTGTTTGGCAGGGGGAGTGAAGCTTTCTTT; CDR3: CASSLFGRGSEAFF
D: TRBD2; V: TRBV7-9; J: TRBJ2-4; size: .; DNA: TGTGCCAGCAGCATCACTAGCGGACTAGCCAAAAACATTCAGTACTTC; CDR3: CASSITSGLAKNIQYF
D: TRBD2; V: TRBV7-9; J: TRBJ2-1; size: .; DNA: TGTGCCAGCAGCTCATCAGGGAGGGCCATCAATGAGCAGTTCTTC; CDR3: CASSSSGRAINEQFF
D: TRBD1; V: TRBV28; J: TRBJ2-7; size: .; DNA: TGTGCCAGCAGTCAGGGACAGAACTACGAGCAGTACTTC; CDR3: CASSQGQNYEQYF